Shown below are 25 T cell receptor beta chains from a single sample sequenced in a study of human T cells and chemical hapten exposure. Specified time point: patch test 1, 2 weeks after DPC sensitization. The treatment was: therapeutic diphenylcyclopropenone sensitization with weekly scalp DPC. TCRdb re-analysed the RACE reads in MiXCR, keeping a single row per CDR3 protein. The table includes fewer than 400,000 distinct CDR3 sequences, under 8% detected once. The material sequenced was whole blood, taken in connection with sensitization to the hapten diphenylcyclopropenone (DPC). These receptors all stem from a woman under 30 with alopecia areata. Some clones in this sample may be carry-over from other donors' samples.

This clonotype was detected many times. V is TRBV3-1 and J is TRBJ2-1; perhaps TRBD1 as D (5 bases). Trimming cost V 3 bases and J 9 bases, with 9 bases left between them. CDR3 size: 12 residues. CDR1 and CDR2 from the germline V gene are LGHDT and YNNKEL (reference sequence). As DNA, the CDR3 is TGTGCCAGCAGCCAGACAGAAGGTGAGCAGTTCTTC. Protein: CASSQTEGEQFF.

In its sample, this clonotype was seen many times. The rearrangement uses TRBV3-1 and TRBJ2-3, with D possibly TRBD2 on 6 matching bases. This CDR3 region has 13 residues. The germline CDR1 and CDR2 sequences are LGHDT and YNNKEL (reference sequence). Deletions cut 0 bases from V and 7 bases from J, with 8 bases between. The CDR3 DNA follows: TGTGCCAGCAGCCAAGAGGGGGGACATACGCAGTATTTT. Translated: CASSQEGGHTQYF.

The chain uses TRBV28 and TRBJ1-2; perhaps TRBD1 as D (6 bases). The germline V gene has CDR1 MDHEN and CDR2 SYDVKM. V lost 4 bases to trimming and J lost 6 bases, with 15 bases between them. The CDR3 runs 14 residues. CDR3 bases: TGTGCCAGCAGTTCCACAGGGACGCAAGATGGCTACACCTTC. Its protein product is CASSSTGTQDGYTF.

The V gene is TRBV5-1, the J gene TRBJ2-6, with TRBD1 as a possible D gene (6 bases). Germline loops: CDR1 SGHRS, CDR2 YFSETQ. The CDR3 has 17 amino acids. Trimming removed 6 bases at V and 0 bases at J, with 16 bases between. The chain's CDR3 is CASNEGVIGSGANVLTF. For the CDR3, the DNA is TGCGCCAGCAATGAGGGGGTGATCGGCTCTGGGGCCAACGTCCTGACTTTC.

The CDR3 DNA reads as TGTGCCAGCAGCTCCCTGGGCCATGAGACCCAGTACTTC. It is translated as CASSSLGHETQYF. The rearrangement links TRBV7-2 to TRBJ2-5; D remains ambiguous. This CDR3 spans 13 amino acids. Germline CDR1 is SGHTA and CDR2 is FQGNSA. Trimming shortened V by 4 bases and J by 5 bases, and 11 bases separated the two germline ends.

The chain couples TRBV6-6 to TRBJ2-5; a possible D gene is TRBD1 (6 bases). In germline, CDR1 is MNHNY, CDR2 SVGAGI (reference sequence). This CDR3 has 15 amino acids. Trimming shortened V by 2 bases and J by 3 bases, and 13 bases separated the two germline ends. CDR3 protein: CASSYGQGRKETQYF. As DNA, the CDR3 is TGTGCCAGCAGTTACGGTCAGGGGCGGAAAGAGACCCAGTACTTC.

This clonotype occurred many times. The chain is built from TRBV19 and TRBJ2-7, with a weak D call TRBD1 (5 bases). CDR3 length: 13 amino acids. The V gene lost 3 bases and the J gene lost 5 bases, with 11 bases spanning the gap. The V gene's germline CDR1 is LNHDA and CDR2 SQIVND (reference sequence). The CDR3 DNA reads as TGTGCCAGTAGTATTATCCAGGGTGACGAGCAGTACTTC. Translation: CASSIIQGDEQYF.

This clonotype appeared many times. This sequence joins TRBV4-2 and TRBJ2-3, with 7 positions matching TRBD1. The V gene's germline CDR1 is LGHNA and CDR2 YNFKEQ. Unmatched junction bases numbered 5, after V lost 8 bases and J lost 6 bases. This CDR3 region has 12 residues. CDR3 DNA: TGTGCCAGCCAGGGGGTCGGGGATACGCAGTATTTT. Encoded protein: CASQGVGDTQYF.

V is TRBV5-1 and J is TRBJ2-5, with TRBD1 identical over 11 bases. The CDR3 is made up of 16 amino acids. The V segment lost 5 bases and the J segment 5 bases; nucleotides outside the gene matches: 11. From germline, CDR1 is SGHRS and CDR2 YFSETQ. The CDR3 reads CASRLAGTGGFETQYF. CDR3 bases: TGCGCCAGCAGACTCGCGGGGACAGGGGGTTTTGAGACCCAGTACTTC. Drawing the rest from reference TRBV5-1 and TRBJ2-5, the complete variable domain is KAGVTQTPRYLIKTRGQQVTLSCSPISGHRSVSWYQQTPGQGLQFLFEYFSETQRNKGNFPGRFSGRQFSNSRSEMNVSTLELGDSALYLCASRLAGTGGFETQYFGPGTRLLVL.

This clonotype was seen more than once but under ten times. The CDR3 nucleotides are TGTGCCAGCAGCTTGGGCTCCGACACCGGGGAGCTGTTTTTT. This sequence encodes CASSLGSDTGELFF. The chain has TRBV13 and TRBJ2-2; no firm D call. There are 14 residues in the CDR3. V was clipped by 3 bases and J by 3 bases, with 8 bases between them. CDR1 is PRHDT, CDR2 FYEKMQ, per germline (reference sequence).

In this sample, this clonotype turned up a few times. V gene TRBV6-5 combines with J gene TRBJ2-7; D possibly corresponds to TRBD1 (5 bases). This CDR3 has 13 amino acids. Deletions cut 8 bases from V and 2 bases from J, with 13 bases between. Germline lookup yields CDR1 MNHEY and CDR2 SVGAGI. Written as DNA, the CDR3 is TGTGCCAGCTACCAAAAGGGGACCTACGAGCAGTACTTC. It specifies CASYQKGTYEQYF.

The genes are TRBV6-2 or TRBV6-3 and TRBJ2-7; D might be TRBD1 or TRBD2, each matching 5 bases. Germline values: CDR1 MNHEY, CDR2 SVGEGT. CDR3 length: 14 amino acids. V shed 1 base and J shed 3 bases, with 10 bases lying between them. The CDR3 DNA follows: TGTGCCAGCAGTTACTTCGGGGCGTACTACGAGCAGTACTTC. This gives the protein CASSYFGAYYEQYF.

The J gene is TRBJ1-4, the V gene TRBV7-6; D is perhaps TRBD1 (5 bases). Germline V gene sequence: CDR1 SGHVS, CDR2 FNYEAQ. The V end was cut by 1 base, the J end by 7 bases, with 7 bases between. The CDR3 sequence is 13 residues long. For the CDR3, the DNA is TGTGCCAGCAGCTTAGGCAGGGCTGAAAAACTGTTTTTT. It translates to CASSLGRAEKLFF. The complete variable domain, with remaining parts taken from reference TRBV7-6 and TRBJ1-4, reads GAGVSQSPRYKVTKRGQDVALRCDPISGHVSLYWYRQALGQGPEFLTYFNYEAQQDKSGLPNDRFSAERPEGSISTLTIQRTEQRDSAMYRCASSLGRAEKLFFGSGTQLSVL.

The chain joins TRBV18 to TRBJ2-3; 7 bases are a match to TRBD1. Germline V gene sequence: CDR1 KGHSH, CDR2 LQKENI. This CDR3 contains 18 residues. V gave up 2 bases and J gave up 1 base; unmatched junction bases: 12. CDR3 DNA sequence: TGTGCCAGCTCACCAGACCAAAGTGGGACAGAACGCACAGATACGCAGTATTTT. Amino acid sequence: CASSPDQSGTERTDTQYF.

In its sample, this clonotype was seen many times. J is TRBJ2-7 and V is TRBV3-1, with D possibly being TRBD1 (5 bases). Germline V gene lookup returns CDR1 LGHDT and CDR2 YNNKEL (reference sequence). V lost 0 bases to trimming and J lost 6 bases, with 15 bases between them. The CDR3 extends over 15 amino acids. As DNA, the CDR3 is TGTGCCAGCAGCCAAGATCGGCAGGGATCGGTCGAGCAGTACTTC. Amino acid sequence: CASSQDRQGSVEQYF.

The chain employs TRBV4-2 and TRBJ2-2; D is possibly TRBD2 (5 bases). The ends were cut back, 0 bases at V and 6 bases at J, with 14 bases in the middle. CDR3 length: 16 residues. The V gene's germline CDR1 is LGHNA and CDR2 YNFKEQ. The CDR3 nucleotides are TGTGCCAGCAGCCAAGAAGGAGGTTCGGCCGCCGGGGAGCTGTTTTTT. Translation: CASSQEGGSAAGELFF.

This clonotype showed up just a few times. The chain employs TRBV6-1 and TRBJ2-1; 10 bases align to TRBD1. This CDR3 has 16 residues. Germline V lookup: CDR1 MNHNS, CDR2 SASEGT. The V gene end was trimmed by 2 bases and the J gene end by 6 bases; junction bases not matched to a gene: 7. The CDR3 sequence: CASSETRDRGRNEQFF. CDR3 coding DNA: TGTGCCAGCAGTGAAACCCGGGACAGGGGTCGCAATGAGCAGTTCTTC.

This clonotype was seen more than once but under ten times. This chain connects TRBV29-1 to TRBJ1-1; D call uncertain. This CDR3 has 12 amino acids. CDR1 is SQVTM and CDR2 is ANQGSEA in the germline V gene. V dropped 8 bases and J dropped 5 bases, with 15 bases sitting between them. CDR3 sequence reads: CSFRFSGTEAFF. For the CDR3, the DNA is TGCAGCTTTCGATTCTCGGGGACTGAAGCTTTCTTT. The full variable domain, completed using reference TRBV29-1 and TRBJ1-1, is SAVISQKPSRDICQRGTSLTIQCQVDSQVTMMFWYRQQPGQSLTLIATANQGSEATYESGFVIDKFPISRPNLTFSTLTVSNMSPEDSSIYLCSFRFSGTEAFFGQGTRLTVV.

The V call is TRBV7-8, the J call TRBJ1-5; 10 nucleotides align to TRBD1. Germline V gene sequence: CDR1 SGHVS, CDR2 FQNEAQ. The CDR3 length is 16 residues. With 2 bases clipped from V and 6 bases from J, the junction kept 7 bases outside the gene matches. In nucleotides, the CDR3 is TGTGCCAGCAGCTTACTCCGGGACAGGGGATCTCAGCCCCAGCATTTT. This gives the protein CASSLLRDRGSQPQHF.

Note on this clonotype: This may be a read error: a much more frequent sequence differs by one nucleotide. This rearrangement joins TRBV28 to TRBJ1-2; 7 positions agree with TRBD1. CDR1 and CDR2 from the germline V gene are MDHEN and SYDVKM. The CDR3 spans 13 residues. V lost 6 bases to trimming and J lost 3 bases; unmatched junction nucleotides: 4. The DNA of the CDR3 is TGTGCCAGCAGGCCGGGACAGCACTATGGCTACACCTTC. Translated: CASRPGQHYGYTF.

The rearrangement links TRBV5-1 to TRBJ2-3; 9 bases are shared with TRBD2. CDR3 size: 16 residues. V was clipped by 2 bases and J by 2 bases; unmatched bases: 6. Germline V gene lookup returns CDR1 SGHRS and CDR2 YFSETQ. CDR3 loop: CASSFLAGRPTDTQYF. CDR3 sequence (DNA): TGCGCCAGCAGCTTCCTAGCGGGGCGCCCCACAGATACGCAGTATTTT.

Ten or more counts support this clonotype. The V call is TRBV7-6, the J call TRBJ2-7; 9 bases agree with TRBD1. V was clipped by 4 bases and J by 3 bases; unmatched bases: 10. The germline gives CDR1 SGHVS, CDR2 FNYEAQ. The CDR3 runs 16 residues. CDR3 nucleotides: TGTGCCAGCAGCTCAGTCGCCGGGACAGGGATCTACGAGCAGTACTTC. It translates to CASSSVAGTGIYEQYF.

The genes are TRBV29-1 and TRBJ2-1; D may be TRBD2 (5 bases). Trimming took off 5 bases at V and 10 bases at J, with 15 bases between the two ends. This CDR3 comprises 12 residues. The germline V gene has CDR1 SQVTM and CDR2 ANQGSEA. The CDR3: CSVSGSGGEQFF. DNA for the CDR3: TGCAGCGTTTCCGGATCCGGCGGGGAGCAGTTCTTC.

This chain uses TRBV28 with TRBJ1-4; 12 bases fit TRBD1. The CDR3 consists of 18 residues. J gave up 5 bases and V 6 bases, and 13 bases lay outside the gene matches. Germline-derived CDR1 and CDR2 are MDHEN and SYDVKM. CDR3 region: CASSHMSRDRGRNEKLFF. Written as DNA, the CDR3 is TGTGCCAGCAGCCACATGTCCCGGGACAGGGGGCGGAATGAAAAACTGTTTTTT.

This clonotype was observed at least ten times. V gene TRBV9 combines with J gene TRBJ2-3; D is tentatively TRBD1 or TRBD2 (5 bases each). Trimming stripped 2 bases from V and 5 bases from J, with 12 bases between. Germline V gives CDR1 SGDLS, CDR2 YYNGEE. The CDR3 has 14 amino acids. DNA for the CDR3: TGTGCCAGCAGCGTCTTGTGGGGGAAAGATACGCAGTATTTT. It translates to CASSVLWGKDTQYF.